The 32 T cell receptor beta chains given below trace back to one sample, sequenced in a study of breast tumors, draining lymph nodes, adjacent tissues. Samples came from axillary lymph nodes draining the breast cancer. One entry per CDR3 protein results from TCRdb running MiXCR on the multiplex PCR reads. The repertoire has 100,000 to 150,000 distinct CDR3 sequences, 20% to 25% of them found once; the top ten carry 2.6%. The specimen was axillary lymph node tissue. These receptors originate from a female donor with breast cancer. Some clones in this sample may be carry-over from other donors' samples.

This clonotype was found many times. The gene calls are TRBV6-6 and TRBJ1-5; D uncertain. With 7 bases removed from V and 2 bases from J, the gap between germline ends came to 15 bases. CDR3 length: 15 amino acids. Germline V gene lookup returns CDR1 MNHNY and CDR2 SVGAGI (reference sequence). The DNA of the CDR3 is TGTGCCAGCACAAGATTCCAGGCGGGCAATCAGCCCCAGCATTTT. Its translation: CASTRFQAGNQPQHF.

This clonotype has a count of ten or more. The chain is built from TRBV7-3 and TRBJ2-3, with D unclear. This CDR3 is 13 amino acids long. CDR1 is SGHTA and CDR2 is FQGTGA in the germline V gene. V lost 2 bases and J 7 bases, leaving 10 bases between the germline ends. CDR3 in amino acids: CASSLDVGYTQYF. CDR3 DNA: TGTGCCAGCAGCTTAGACGTCGGTTATACGCAGTATTTT.

The sample holds many counts of this clonotype. The chain employs TRBV27 and TRBJ2-1; 9 bases fit TRBD2. The CDR3 sequence is 15 residues long. The V gene end was trimmed by 5 bases and the J gene end by 7 bases; junction bases not matched to a gene: 9. Germline V CDR1 and CDR2: MNHEY, SMNVEV (reference sequence). Here the CDR3 reads CASSPLAGGGNEQFF. The CDR3 nucleotides read TGTGCCAGCAGTCCTCTGGCGGGAGGGGGGAATGAGCAGTTCTTC.

In this sample, this clonotype turned up many times. The chain joins TRBV3-1 to TRBJ2-3, with TRBD1 matching over 7 bases. Germline CDR1 and CDR2: LGHDT and YNNKEL (reference sequence). Germline trimming cut 2 bases from V and 2 bases from J; bases unmatched to any gene: 7. The CDR3 consists of 16 residues. CDR3 bases: TGTGCCAGCAGCCAAACTCCAGGGGGATTCACAGATACGCAGTATTTT. Residues: CASSQTPGGFTDTQYF.

The table lists this clonotype with many counts. J is TRBJ2-7 and V is TRBV6-2 or TRBV6-3; D not resolved. This CDR3 has 14 residues. CDR1 and CDR2 (germline): MNHEY, SVGEGT. The germline V and J ends were trimmed by 4 bases and 2 bases, with 12 bases remaining between them. CDR3 bases: TGTGCCAGCAGTTCCTACGGCACGGCCTACGAGCAGTACTTC. As protein: CASSSYGTAYEQYF.

This clonotype was recorded many times. CDR3 nucleotides: TGTGCCAGCAGCTTAGCGGGGCCGACATCCTACGAGCAGTACTTC. Protein sequence: CASSLAGPTSYEQYF. The chain has TRBV7-9 and TRBJ2-7, with D tentatively TRBD1 (5 bases). CDR3 length equals 15 residues. Trimming cost V 0 bases and J 1 base, with 10 bases left between them. Germline V gene sequence: CDR1 SEHNR, CDR2 FQNEAQ (reference sequence).

This clonotype was observed many times. This chain connects TRBV11-2 to TRBJ2-7; 9 bases match TRBD1. Germline lookup yields CDR1 SGHAT and CDR2 FQNNGV. The CDR3 runs to 15 residues. V lost 5 bases and J lost 0; bases outside the gene matches: 5. DNA of the CDR3: TGTGCCAGCAGCACAACAGGGGGCGCCTCCTACGAGCAGTACTTC. Translation gives CASSTTGGASYEQYF.

About this clonotype itself: A much bigger clone sits one base away, suggesting this may be a read error. CDR3 loop: CASSFGGVAHEQYF. In DNA, the CDR3 is TGCGCCAGCAGCTTCGGGGGGGTAGCCCACGAGCAGTACTTC. V usage is TRBV5-1 and J usage is TRBJ2-7, with TRBD2 matching over 8 bases. The V gene end was trimmed by 2 bases and the J gene end by 5 bases; junction bases not matched to a gene: 6. Germline V gene sequence: CDR1 SGHRS, CDR2 YFSETQ. The CDR3 runs 14 residues. Looking up the rest from reference TRBV5-1 and TRBJ2-7 gives the full variable domain: KAGVTQTPRYLIKTRGQQVTLSCSPISGHRSVSWYQQTPGQGLQFLFEYFSETQRNKGNFPGRFSGRQFSNSRSEMNVSTLELGDSALYLCASSFGGVAHEQYFGPGTRLTVT.

This clonotype was seen many times. The junction does not match germline at one end; this may be a read error. This chain uses TRBV20-1 with TRBJ2-7, with 11 bases lining up with TRBD2. The CDR3 runs to 14 residues. Germline V gene lookup returns CDR1 DFQATT and CDR2 SNEGSKA (reference sequence). CDR3 in DNA: TGCAGTGCCAGAGTCGTACTAGCGGGAGCATGGCAGTACTTC. Its translation: CSARVVLAGAWQYF.

The sample holds many counts of this clonotype. V usage is TRBV5-6 and J usage is TRBJ1-3, with TRBD1 identical over 8 bases. The V gene end was trimmed by 0 bases and the J gene end by 3 bases; junction bases not matched to a gene: 5. Germline loops: CDR1 SGHDT, CDR2 YYEEEE. The CDR3 runs 16 residues. CDR3 loop: CASSLDRGFYGNTIYF. The CDR3 DNA is TGTGCCAGCAGCTTGGACAGGGGGTTTTATGGAAACACCATATATTTT.

As to this clonotype: This may be a read error: a much more frequent sequence differs by one nucleotide. The CDR3 does not close with the conserved phenylalanine or tryptophan, likely indicating a read error. This chain links TRBV7-2 with TRBJ1-5, with D hard to call. Germline CDR1 reads SGHTA; CDR2 reads FQGNSA. This CDR3 contains 13 residues. The V end was cut by 3 bases, the J end by 5 bases, with 8 bases between. The CDR3 bases are TGTGCCAGCAGCTTCCTGGTCGATCAGCCCCAGCATTCT. Amino acids: CASSFLVDQPQHS.

This clonotype was recorded at least ten times. This rearrangement joins TRBV6-6 to TRBJ2-3; D is tentatively TRBD1 or TRBD2 (5 bases each). From germline, CDR1 is MNHNY and CDR2 SVGAGI (reference sequence). With 2 bases removed from V and 0 bases from J, the gap between germline ends came to 9 bases. The CDR3 loop spans 15 amino acids. In DNA form, the CDR3 reads TGTGCCAGCAGTTACGGGGGTACTAGCACAGATACGCAGTATTTT. It encodes CASSYGGTSTDTQYF.

This clonotype has at least ten counts. Here the CDR3 reads CASSLSSNNEQFF. As DNA, the CDR3 is TGTGCCAGCAGCTTATCCTCGAACAATGAGCAGTTCTTC. V usage is TRBV11-3 and J usage is TRBJ2-1; unclear D gene. The CDR3 is 13 residues long. V was shortened by 2 bases and J by 5 bases, with 7 bases between the two germline ends. Germline V gene lookup returns CDR1 SGHNT and CDR2 YENEEA.

The table lists this clonotype with many counts. The V gene is TRBV7-6, the J gene TRBJ1-4, with a tentative D call TRBD1 (5 bases). The CDR3 is made up of 16 amino acids. V shed 0 bases and J shed 8 bases, with 16 bases lying between them. Looked up from germline, CDR1 is SGHVS and CDR2 is FNYEAQ. The CDR3 loop is CASSLAPDGGGEKLFF. CDR3 nucleotide sequence: TGTGCCAGCAGCTTAGCGCCAGATGGGGGAGGGGAAAAACTGTTTTTT.

This chain links TRBV12-5 with TRBJ1-5; tentative D call: TRBD1 (6 bases). Germline assignment: CDR1 LGHNT and CDR2 FRNRAP. V lost 6 bases and J lost 4, with 10 bases in between. The CDR3 covers 13 residues. As DNA, the CDR3 is TGTGCTAGTGGGAGGGGGGCTAATCAGCCCCAGCATTTT. Translated, it gives CASGRGANQPQHF.

This clonotype was seen at least ten times. The V call is TRBV5-6, the J call TRBJ2-1, with 9 bases that match TRBD2. The germline V gene has CDR1 SGHDT and CDR2 YYEEEE. This CDR3 has 16 amino acids. The trim removed 4 bases at V and 3 bases at J, leaving 8 bases unmatched. The CDR3 region has the DNA TGTGCCAGCAGCCTCTCCGGGACTAGCCACTACAATGAGCAGTTCTTC. It encodes CASSLSGTSHYNEQFF.

This chain links TRBV18 with TRBJ1-5; no clear D gene. This CDR3 is built from 15 residues. The germline gives CDR1 KGHSH, CDR2 LQKENI. Trimming stripped 3 bases from V and 9 bases from J, with 18 bases between. This chain's CDR3 is CASSPGKTEKRPQHF. As DNA, the CDR3 is TGTGCCAGCTCACCGGGGAAAACGGAGAAGCGGCCCCAGCATTTT.

As for this clonotype: A much more abundant neighbour one base away suggests this may be a read error. The V call is TRBV20-1, the J call TRBJ1-2; D perhaps matches TRBD1 (6 bases). Germline V CDR1 and CDR2: DFQATT, SNEGSKA (reference sequence). There are 12 residues in the CDR3. The CDR3, as DNA: TGCGGTGCTAGGTACAGGGATTATGGCTACACCTTC. It encodes CGARYRDYGYTF.

The rearrangement uses TRBV6-2 or TRBV6-3 and TRBJ2-3; the D gene is possibly TRBD2 (5 bases). Germline CDR1 MNHEY, CDR2 SVGEGT. The CDR3 spans 11 residues. V gave up 8 bases and J gave up 4 bases, with 7 bases separating them. CDR3 sequence: CASGRPDTQYF. Here the CDR3 DNA reads TGTGCCAGCGGGAGACCAGATACGCAGTATTTT.

A word on this clonotype: A read error is possible here, since a much larger clone lies one base away. This rearrangement joins TRBV28 to TRBJ1-6, with unresolved D. The ends were cut back, 5 bases at V and 7 bases at J, with 12 bases in the middle. Germline CDR1 reads MDHEN; CDR2 reads SYDVKM. The CDR3 contains 14 residues. Here the CDR3 DNA reads TGTGCCAGCAGTCCGGAGGCCAGGAATTCACCCCTCCACTTT. Translating it yields CASSPEARNSPLHF.

This clonotype came up a few times. V gene TRBV11-2 combines with J gene TRBJ2-1, with D perhaps matching TRBD2 (5 bases). Germline values: CDR1 SGHAT, CDR2 FQNNGV. This CDR3 region has 14 residues. Trimming shortened V by 4 bases and J by 4 bases, and 11 bases separated the two germline ends. CDR3: CASSSDRTYNEQFF. CDR3 nucleotide sequence: TGTGCCAGCAGCTCGGACCGGACTTACAATGAGCAGTTCTTC.

This clonotype has a count of ten or more. The V gene is TRBV20-1, the J gene TRBJ1-5, with a tentative D call TRBD1 (5 bases). This CDR3 comprises 13 residues. Trimming took off 4 bases at V and 7 bases at J, with 14 bases between the two ends. The germline V gene encodes CDR1 DFQATT and CDR2 SNEGSKA (reference sequence). The CDR3 DNA reads as TGCAGTGCTATGCTGACTCAGGGACAGCCCCAGCATTTT. Amino acid sequence: CSAMLTQGQPQHF.

The J gene is TRBJ1-4, the V gene TRBV3-1; D is ambiguous. Germline V gene data show CDR1 as LGHDT and CDR2 as YNNKEL (reference sequence). The CDR3 consists of 15 residues. Between the trimmed V and J ends, which lost 4 bases and 0 bases, there was a span of 9 bases. CDR3 nucleotides: TGTGCCAGCAGCCGTGGGATTGCAACTAATGAAAAACTGTTTTTT. This sequence encodes CASSRGIATNEKLFF.

In regard to this clonotype: A read error may explain this, as a much larger clone is one base away. The chain uses TRBV4-2 and TRBJ1-3, with D perhaps matching TRBD1 (5 bases). CDR1 is LGHNA, CDR2 YNFKEQ, per germline. The CDR3 totals 16 residues. CDR3 in amino acids: CASSHDPTGSGNTIHF. The CDR3 DNA reads TGTGCCAGCAGCCACGACCCTACAGGCTCTGGAAACACCATACATTTT.

This clonotype was seen many times. This chain connects TRBV3-1 to TRBJ2-7, with 10 bases lining up with TRBD1. Trimming removed 5 bases from V and 3 bases from J; junction bases left unmatched: 7. CDR3 size: 15 residues. From germline, CDR1 is LGHDT and CDR2 YNNKEL (reference sequence). The CDR3 DNA follows: TGTGCCAGCAGCGCAGGAAGGACAGGGGGCTACGAGCAGTACTTC. Encoded protein: CASSAGRTGGYEQYF.

The V call is TRBV3-1, the J call TRBJ2-2; 8 bases match TRBD1. The germline gives CDR1 LGHDT, CDR2 YNNKEL (reference sequence). The CDR3 is 16 amino acids. J gave up 2 bases and V 10 bases, and 12 bases lay outside the gene matches. CDR3 residues: CATGQGTGSNTGELFF. The DNA of the CDR3 is TGTGCCACTGGACAGGGTACGGGGTCTAACACCGGGGAGCTGTTTTTT. Filled out from reference TRBV3-1 and TRBJ2-2, the complete variable domain reads DTAVSQTPKYLVTQMGNDKSIKCEQNLGHDTMYWYKQDSKKFLKIMFSYNNKELIINETVPNRFSPKSPDKAHLNLHINSLELGDSAVYFCATGQGTGSNTGELFFGEGSRLTVL.

This clonotype was counted many times. This sequence joins TRBV18 and TRBJ1-5, with D possibly matching TRBD1 (5 bases). Germline V gene sequence: CDR1 KGHSH, CDR2 LQKENI. The CDR3 sequence is 14 residues long. Trimming removed 4 bases from V and 4 bases from J, with 11 bases in between. CDR3 residues: CASSRGRSNQPQHF. CDR3 nucleotides: TGTGCCAGCTCACGGGGACGGTCTAATCAGCCCCAGCATTTT.

This clonotype was recorded many times. The chain combines TRBV4-1 with TRBJ2-1; 13 bases fit TRBD2. The CDR3 has 15 amino acids. V gave up 6 bases and J gave up 8 bases; unmatched junction bases: 7. CDR1 and CDR2 from the germline V gene are MGHRA and YSYEKL. In DNA form, the CDR3 reads TGCGCCAGCAGATACGGACTAGCGGGAGTCGATGAGCAGTTCTTC. Amino acids: CASRYGLAGVDEQFF.

The rearrangement links TRBV20-1 to TRBJ2-3, with 8 bases identical to TRBD2. The CDR3 extends over 20 amino acids. Germline trimming cut 1 base from V and 0 bases from J; bases unmatched to any gene: 18. In germline, CDR1 is DFQATT, CDR2 SNEGSKA (reference sequence). The CDR3 loop is CSARVQQFKLAVTSTDTQYF. Here the CDR3 DNA reads TGCAGTGCTAGAGTCCAGCAGTTTAAACTAGCGGTAACTAGCACAGATACGCAGTATTTT.

This clonotype has ten or more counts. The chain links TRBV6-1 to TRBJ1-5; tentatively, D is TRBD1 (6 bases). In germline, CDR1 is MNHNS, CDR2 SASEGT. Trimming left V 6 bases short and J 0 bases short, with 21 bases between. CDR3 length equals 18 residues. CDR3 region: CASSQQGQRHYSNQPQHF. CDR3 coding DNA: TGTGCCAGCAGCCAACAGGGACAAAGGCACTATAGCAATCAGCCCCAGCATTTT.

At least ten counts were recorded for this clonotype. This chain uses TRBV7-9 with TRBJ2-7, with 9 bases matching TRBD2. Trimming at V came to 1 base and at J to 5 bases, leaving 6 bases not matched to a gene. This CDR3 spans 15 amino acids. Germline CDR1 is SEHNR and CDR2 is FQNEAQ (reference sequence). CDR3 nucleotide sequence: TGTGCCAGCAGCTTAGAGGCTAGCGGGAACAACGAGCAGTACTTC. Protein: CASSLEASGNNEQYF.

This clonotype was recorded once. The chain employs TRBV20-1 and TRBJ2-3; D is unclear. The CDR3 is 13 amino acids. V was pared by 0 bases and J by 0 bases, with 4 bases between. Germline V gene sequence: CDR1 DFQATT, CDR2 SNEGSKA (reference sequence). CDR3 amino acids: CSARESSTDTQYF. Written as DNA, the CDR3 is TGCAGTGCTAGAGAGTCTAGCACAGATACGCAGTATTTT.